This record covers a single TCR beta chain. Clones were read by immunoSEQ multiplex PCR, and TCRdb kept only the in-frame ones, dropping some. The data hold nearly 100,000 clones, with about four fifths observed a single time. Trimming left V 6 bases short and J 0 bases short, with 8 bases between. The CDR3 extends over 13 amino acids. Germline-derived CDR1 and CDR2 are MNHNY and SVGAGI (reference sequence). These data originate in a study of blood T cell repertoires in COVID-19. This TCR derives from a woman aged 55-75 years with acute or convalescent COVID-19. The chain carries TRBV6-6 and TRBJ1-1; possibly TRBD1 for D (5 bases). Sequencing used peripheral blood. The chain's CDR3 is CASSEQVNTEAFF. The DNA for the CDR3 is TGTGCCAGCAGCGAACAGGTGAACACTGAAGCTTTCTTT.